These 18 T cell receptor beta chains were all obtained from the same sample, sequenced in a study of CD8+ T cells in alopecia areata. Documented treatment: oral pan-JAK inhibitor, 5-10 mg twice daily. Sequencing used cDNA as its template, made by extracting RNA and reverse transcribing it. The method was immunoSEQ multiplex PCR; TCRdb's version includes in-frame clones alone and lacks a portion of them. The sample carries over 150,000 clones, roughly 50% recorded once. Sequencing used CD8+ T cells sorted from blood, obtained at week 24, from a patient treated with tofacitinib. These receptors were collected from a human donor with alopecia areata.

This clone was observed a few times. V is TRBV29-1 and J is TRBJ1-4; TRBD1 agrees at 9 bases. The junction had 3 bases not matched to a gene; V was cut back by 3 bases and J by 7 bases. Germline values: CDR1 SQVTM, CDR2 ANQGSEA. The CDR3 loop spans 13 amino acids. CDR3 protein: CSVEGQGGEKLFF. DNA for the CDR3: TGCAGCGTTGAGGGACAGGGCGGTGAAAAACTGTTTTTT.

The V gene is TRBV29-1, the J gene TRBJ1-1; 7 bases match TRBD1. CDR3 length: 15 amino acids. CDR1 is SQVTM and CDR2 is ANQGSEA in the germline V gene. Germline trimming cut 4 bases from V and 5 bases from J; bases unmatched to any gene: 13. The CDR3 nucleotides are TGCAGCGTTGCGGGGGTGACAGGGAGAGGGACTGAAGCTTTCTTT. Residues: CSVAGVTGRGTEAFF.

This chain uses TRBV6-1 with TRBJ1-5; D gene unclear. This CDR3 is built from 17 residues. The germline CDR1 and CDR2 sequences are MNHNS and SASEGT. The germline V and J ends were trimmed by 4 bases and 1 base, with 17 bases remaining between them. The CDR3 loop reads CASSGNSRGLSNQPQHF. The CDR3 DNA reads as TGTGCCAGCAGTGGGAATTCCCGGGGTCTAAGCAATCAGCCCCAGCATTTT.

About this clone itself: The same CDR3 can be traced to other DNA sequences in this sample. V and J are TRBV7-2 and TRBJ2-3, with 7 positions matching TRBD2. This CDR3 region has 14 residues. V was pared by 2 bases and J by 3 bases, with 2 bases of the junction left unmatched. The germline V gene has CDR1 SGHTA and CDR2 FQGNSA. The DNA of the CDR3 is TGTGCCAGCAGCTTATACGGGGGGACAGATACGCAGTATTTT. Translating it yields CASSLYGGTDTQYF.

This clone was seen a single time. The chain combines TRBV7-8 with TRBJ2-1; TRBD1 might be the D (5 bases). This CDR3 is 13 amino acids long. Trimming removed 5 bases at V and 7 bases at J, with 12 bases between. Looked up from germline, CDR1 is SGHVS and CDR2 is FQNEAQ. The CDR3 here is CASSAQVQNEQFF. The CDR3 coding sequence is TGTGCCAGCAGCGCACAGGTTCAAAATGAGCAGTTCTTC.

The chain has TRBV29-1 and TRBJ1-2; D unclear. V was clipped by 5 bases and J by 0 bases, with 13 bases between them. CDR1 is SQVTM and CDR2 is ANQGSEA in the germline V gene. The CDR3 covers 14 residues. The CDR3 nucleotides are TGCAGCGTTTTTGAGGCCGACACTAACTATGGCTACACCTTC. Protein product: CSVFEADTNYGYTF.

The chain's CDR3 is CASHELTGSSTDTQYF. CDR3 DNA sequence: TGTGCCAGCCACGAACTAACAGGGTCTAGCACAGATACGCAGTATTTT. The chain has TRBV2 and TRBJ2-3; D perhaps matches TRBD1 (6 bases). The germline gives CDR1 SNHLY, CDR2 FYNNEI. Trimming removed 8 bases at V and 0 bases at J, with 18 bases between. The CDR3 has 16 amino acids. Drawing the rest from reference TRBV2 and TRBJ2-3, the complete variable domain is EPEVTQTPSHQVTQMGQEVILRCVPISNHLYFYWYRQILGQKVEFLVSFYNNEISEKSEIFDDQFSVERPDGSNFTLKIRSTKLEDSAMYFCASHELTGSSTDTQYFGPGTRLTVL.

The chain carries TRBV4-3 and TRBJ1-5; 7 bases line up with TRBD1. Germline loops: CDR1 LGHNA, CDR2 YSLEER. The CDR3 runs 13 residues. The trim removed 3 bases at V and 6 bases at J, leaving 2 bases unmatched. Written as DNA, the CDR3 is TGCGCCAGCAGCCATTACAGGGGTCAGCCCCAGCATTTT. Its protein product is CASSHYRGQPQHF.

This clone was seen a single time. CDR3 amino acids: CASSGGSLTEAFF. The CDR3 DNA is TGTGCCAGCAGCGGGGGCAGCCTCACTGAAGCTTTCTTT. The rearrangement links TRBV6-5 to TRBJ1-1, with D possibly being TRBD1 (6 bases). With 6 bases removed from V and 4 bases from J, the gap between germline ends came to 12 bases. Germline CDR1 is MNHEY and CDR2 is SVGAGI. The CDR3 contains 13 residues.

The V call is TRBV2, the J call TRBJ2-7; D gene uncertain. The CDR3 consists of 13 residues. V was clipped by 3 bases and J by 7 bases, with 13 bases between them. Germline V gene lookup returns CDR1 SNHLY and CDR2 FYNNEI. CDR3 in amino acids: CASSDKSVGEQYF. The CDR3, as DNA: TGTGCCAGCAGTGATAAGTCGGTAGGGGAGCAGTACTTC.

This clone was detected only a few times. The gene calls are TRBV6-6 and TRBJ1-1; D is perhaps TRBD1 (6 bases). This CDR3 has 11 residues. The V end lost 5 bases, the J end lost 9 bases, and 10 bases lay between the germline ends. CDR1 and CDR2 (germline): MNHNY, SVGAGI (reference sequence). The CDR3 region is CASSTGTQAFF. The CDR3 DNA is TGTGCCAGCAGTACCGGGACACAAGCTTTCTTT.

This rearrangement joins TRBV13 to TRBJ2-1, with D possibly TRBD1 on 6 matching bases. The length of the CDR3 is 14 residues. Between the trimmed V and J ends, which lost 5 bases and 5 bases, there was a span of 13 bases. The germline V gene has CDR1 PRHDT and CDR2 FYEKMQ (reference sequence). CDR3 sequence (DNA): TGTGCCAGCAGCGTCCGGGACATCAACAATGAGCAGTTCTTC. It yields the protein CASSVRDINNEQFF.

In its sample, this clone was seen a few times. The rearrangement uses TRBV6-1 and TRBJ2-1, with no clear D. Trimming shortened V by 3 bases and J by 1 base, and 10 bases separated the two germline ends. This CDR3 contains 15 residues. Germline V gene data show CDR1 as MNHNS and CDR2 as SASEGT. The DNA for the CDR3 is TGTGCCAGCAGTGAGGAAGGCCCTTCCTACAATGAGCAGTTCTTC. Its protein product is CASSEEGPSYNEQFF.

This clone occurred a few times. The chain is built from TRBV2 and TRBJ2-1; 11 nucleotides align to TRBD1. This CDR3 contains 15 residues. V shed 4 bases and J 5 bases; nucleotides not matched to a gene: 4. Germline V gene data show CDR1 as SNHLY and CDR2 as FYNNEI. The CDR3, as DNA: TGTGCCAGCAGTGGGGGGACAGGGGGACACAATGAGCAGTTCTTC. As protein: CASSGGTGGHNEQFF.

In DNA form, the CDR3 reads TGTGCCAGCAGTTGGGGTAGCTCCTACGAGCAGTACTTC. This codes for CASSWGSSYEQYF. The V call is TRBV27, the J call TRBJ2-7; D gene unclear. Trimming stripped 4 bases from V and 0 bases from J, with 7 bases between. The CDR3 spans 13 residues. Germline V gene lookup returns CDR1 MNHEY and CDR2 SMNVEV (reference sequence).

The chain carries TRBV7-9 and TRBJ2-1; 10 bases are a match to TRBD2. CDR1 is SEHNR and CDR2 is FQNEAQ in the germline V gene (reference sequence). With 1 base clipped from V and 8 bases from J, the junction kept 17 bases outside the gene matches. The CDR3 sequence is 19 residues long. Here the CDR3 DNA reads TGTGCCAGCAGCTTAGTCACAGGGCCTAGCGGGGGCGCATCTGATGAGCAGTTCTTC. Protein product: CASSLVTGPSGGASDEQFF.

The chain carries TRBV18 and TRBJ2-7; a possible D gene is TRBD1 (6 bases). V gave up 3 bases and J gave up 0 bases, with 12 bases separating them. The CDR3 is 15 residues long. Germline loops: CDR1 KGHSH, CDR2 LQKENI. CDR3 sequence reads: CASSPSDRSSYEQYF. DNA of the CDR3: TGTGCCAGCTCACCGTCGGACAGAAGCTCCTACGAGCAGTACTTC.

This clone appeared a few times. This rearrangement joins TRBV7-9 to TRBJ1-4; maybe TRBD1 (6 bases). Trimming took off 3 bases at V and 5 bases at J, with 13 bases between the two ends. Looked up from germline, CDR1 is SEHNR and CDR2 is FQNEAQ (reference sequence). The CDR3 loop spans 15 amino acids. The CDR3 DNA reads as TGTGCCAGCAGCTTTCCCGGACAGCCCAATGAAAAACTGTTTTTT. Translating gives CASSFPGQPNEKLFF.